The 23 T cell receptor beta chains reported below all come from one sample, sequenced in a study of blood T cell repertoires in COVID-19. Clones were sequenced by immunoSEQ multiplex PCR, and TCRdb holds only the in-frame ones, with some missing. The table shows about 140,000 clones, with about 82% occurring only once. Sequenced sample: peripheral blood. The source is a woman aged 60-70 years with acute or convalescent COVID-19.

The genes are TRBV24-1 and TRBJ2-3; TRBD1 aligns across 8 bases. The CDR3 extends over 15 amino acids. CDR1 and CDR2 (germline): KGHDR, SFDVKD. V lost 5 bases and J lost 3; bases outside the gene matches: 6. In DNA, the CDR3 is TGTGCCACCAGTGCCGGACAGGGTTTGACAGATACGCAGTATTTT. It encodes CATSAGQGLTDTQYF.

CDR3 protein: CASSYTARGDSPLHF. The CDR3, as DNA: TGTGCCAGCAGTTACACGGCCAGGGGGGATTCACCCCTCCACTTT. The gene calls are TRBV6-5 and TRBJ1-6; 7 bases match TRBD1. The CDR3 has 15 residues. V was pared by 2 bases and J by 8 bases, with 6 bases of the junction left unmatched. Germline CDR1 reads MNHEY; CDR2 reads SVGAGI.

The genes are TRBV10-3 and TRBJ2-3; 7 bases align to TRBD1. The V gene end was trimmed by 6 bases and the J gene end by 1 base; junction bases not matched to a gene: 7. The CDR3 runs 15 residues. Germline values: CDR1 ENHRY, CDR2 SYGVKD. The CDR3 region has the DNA TGTGCCATCAGGCCAAGGGACAGTCGCACAGATACGCAGTATTTT. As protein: CAIRPRDSRTDTQYF.

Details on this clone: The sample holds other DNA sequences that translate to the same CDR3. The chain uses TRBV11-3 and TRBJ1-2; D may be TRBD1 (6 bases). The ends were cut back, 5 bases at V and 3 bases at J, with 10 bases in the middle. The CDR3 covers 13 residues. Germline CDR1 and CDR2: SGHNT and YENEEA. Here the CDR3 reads CASSPQGDYGYTF. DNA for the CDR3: TGTGCCAGCAGCCCACAGGGAGACTATGGCTACACCTTC.

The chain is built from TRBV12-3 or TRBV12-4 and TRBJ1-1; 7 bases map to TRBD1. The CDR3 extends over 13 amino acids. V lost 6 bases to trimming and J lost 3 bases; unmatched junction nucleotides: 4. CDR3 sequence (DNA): TGTGCCAGCAGCTTGGACAGGTACACTGAAGCTTTCTTT. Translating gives CASSLDRYTEAFF.

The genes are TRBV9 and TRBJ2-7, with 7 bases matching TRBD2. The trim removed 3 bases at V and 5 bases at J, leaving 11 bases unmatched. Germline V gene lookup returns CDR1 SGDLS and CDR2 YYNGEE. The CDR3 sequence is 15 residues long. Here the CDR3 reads CASSAGGPQAHEQYF. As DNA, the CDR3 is TGTGCCAGCAGCGCGGGGGGACCCCAGGCCCACGAGCAGTACTTC.

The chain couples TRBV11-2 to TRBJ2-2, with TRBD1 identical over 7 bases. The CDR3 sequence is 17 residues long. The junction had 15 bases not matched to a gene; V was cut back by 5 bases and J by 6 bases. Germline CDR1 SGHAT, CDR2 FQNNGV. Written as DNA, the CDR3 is TGTGCCAGCAGCCCGAACTTCCGACAGGGTAGGGCCGGGGAGCTGTTTTTT. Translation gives CASSPNFRQGRAGELFF.

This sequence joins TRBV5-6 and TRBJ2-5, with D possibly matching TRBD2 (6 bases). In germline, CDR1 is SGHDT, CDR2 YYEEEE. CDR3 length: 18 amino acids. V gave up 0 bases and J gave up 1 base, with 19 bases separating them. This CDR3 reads CASSLDFGAEGTQETQYF. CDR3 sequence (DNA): TGTGCCAGCAGCTTGGATTTTGGGGCGGAGGGGACCCAAGAGACCCAGTACTTC.

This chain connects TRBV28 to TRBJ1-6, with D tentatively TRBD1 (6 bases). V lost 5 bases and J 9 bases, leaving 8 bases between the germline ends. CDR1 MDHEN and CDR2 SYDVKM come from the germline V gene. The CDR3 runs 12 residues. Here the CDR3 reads CASSVQGSPLHF. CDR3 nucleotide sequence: TGTGCCAGCAGTGTACAGGGTTCACCCCTCCACTTT. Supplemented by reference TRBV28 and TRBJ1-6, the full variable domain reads DVKVTQSSRYLVKRTGEKVFLECVQDMDHENMFWYRQDPGLGLRLIYFSYDVKMKEKGDIPEGYSVSREKKERFSLILESASTNQTSMYLCASSVQGSPLHFGNGTRLTVT.

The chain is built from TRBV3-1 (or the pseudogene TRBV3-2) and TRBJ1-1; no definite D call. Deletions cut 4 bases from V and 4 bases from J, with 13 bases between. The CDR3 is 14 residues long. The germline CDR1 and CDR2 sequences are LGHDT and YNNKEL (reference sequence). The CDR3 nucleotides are TGTGCCAGCAGCCCTTCCGTTCGGGGCACTGAAGCTTTCTTT. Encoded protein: CASSPSVRGTEAFF.

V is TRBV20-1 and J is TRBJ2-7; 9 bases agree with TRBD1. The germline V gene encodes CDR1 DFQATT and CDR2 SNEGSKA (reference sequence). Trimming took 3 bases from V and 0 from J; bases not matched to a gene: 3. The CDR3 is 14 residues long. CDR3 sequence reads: CSASSGQGSYEQYF. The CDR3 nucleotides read TGCAGTGCTAGTTCGGGACAGGGCTCCTACGAGCAGTACTTC.

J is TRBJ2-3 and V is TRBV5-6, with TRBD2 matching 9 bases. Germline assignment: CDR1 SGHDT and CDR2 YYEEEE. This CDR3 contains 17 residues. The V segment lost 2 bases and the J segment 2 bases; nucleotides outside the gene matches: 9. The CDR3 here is CASSFRGSGSYTDTQYF. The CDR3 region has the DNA TGTGCCAGCAGCTTCCGGGGTAGCGGGAGCTACACAGATACGCAGTATTTT.

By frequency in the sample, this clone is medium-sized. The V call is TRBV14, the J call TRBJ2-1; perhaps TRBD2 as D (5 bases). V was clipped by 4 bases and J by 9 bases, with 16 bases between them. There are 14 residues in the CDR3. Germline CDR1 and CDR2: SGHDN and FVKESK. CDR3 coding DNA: TGTGCCAGCAGCCCCTCGGGGTGGCTGCTTGAGCAGTTCTTC. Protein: CASSPSGWLLEQFF. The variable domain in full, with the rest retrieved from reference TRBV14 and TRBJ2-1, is EAGVTQFPSHSVIEKGQTVTLRCDPISGHDNLYWYRRVMGKEIKFLLHFVKESKQDESGMPNNRFLAERTGGTYSTLKVQPAELEDSGVYFCASSPSGWLLEQFFGPGTRLTVL.

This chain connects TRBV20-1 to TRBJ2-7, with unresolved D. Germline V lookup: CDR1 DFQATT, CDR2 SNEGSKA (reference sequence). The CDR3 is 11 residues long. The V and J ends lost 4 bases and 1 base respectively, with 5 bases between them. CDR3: CSAKASYEQYF. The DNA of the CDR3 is TGCAGTGCTAAAGCTTCCTACGAGCAGTACTTC.

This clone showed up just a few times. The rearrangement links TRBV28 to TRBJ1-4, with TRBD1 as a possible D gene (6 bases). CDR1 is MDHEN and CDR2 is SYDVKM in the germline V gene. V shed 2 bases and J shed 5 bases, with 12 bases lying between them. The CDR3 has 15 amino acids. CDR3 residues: CASSLVGQGNEKLFF. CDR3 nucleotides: TGTGCCAGCAGTTTAGTGGGACAAGGGAATGAAAAACTGTTTTTT.

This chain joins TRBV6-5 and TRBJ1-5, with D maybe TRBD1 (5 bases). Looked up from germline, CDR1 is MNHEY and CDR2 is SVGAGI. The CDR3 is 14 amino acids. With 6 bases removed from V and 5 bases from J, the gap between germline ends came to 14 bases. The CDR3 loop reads CASRIRGEYQPQHF. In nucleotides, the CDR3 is TGTGCCAGCAGGATCCGGGGGGAATATCAGCCCCAGCATTTT.

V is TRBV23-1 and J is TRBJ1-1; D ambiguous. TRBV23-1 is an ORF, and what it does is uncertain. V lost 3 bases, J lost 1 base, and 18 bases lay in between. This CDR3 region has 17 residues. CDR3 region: CASSHREGEIKNTEAFF. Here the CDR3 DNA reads TGCGCCAGCAGTCACCGAGAGGGTGAGATAAAGAACACTGAAGCTTTCTTT.

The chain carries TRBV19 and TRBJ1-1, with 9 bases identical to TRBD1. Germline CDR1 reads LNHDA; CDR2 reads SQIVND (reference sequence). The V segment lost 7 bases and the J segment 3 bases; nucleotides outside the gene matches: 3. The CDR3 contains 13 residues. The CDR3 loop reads CASTRQGDTEAFF. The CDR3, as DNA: TGTGCCAGTACCAGACAGGGGGACACTGAAGCTTTCTTT.

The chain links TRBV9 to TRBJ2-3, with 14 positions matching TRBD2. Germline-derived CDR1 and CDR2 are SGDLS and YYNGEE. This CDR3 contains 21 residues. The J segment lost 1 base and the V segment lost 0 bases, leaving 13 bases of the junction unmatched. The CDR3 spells CASSVVARGTSGGFGTDTQYF. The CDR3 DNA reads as TGTGCCAGCAGCGTAGTAGCAAGAGGGACTAGCGGGGGATTTGGCACAGATACGCAGTATTTT.

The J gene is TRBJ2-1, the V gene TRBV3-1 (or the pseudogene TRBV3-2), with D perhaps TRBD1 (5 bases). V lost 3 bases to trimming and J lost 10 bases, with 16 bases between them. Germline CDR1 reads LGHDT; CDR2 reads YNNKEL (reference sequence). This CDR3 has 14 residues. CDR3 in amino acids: CASSHRKGLGEQFF. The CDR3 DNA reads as TGTGCCAGCAGCCATAGGAAGGGGCTAGGGGAGCAGTTCTTC.

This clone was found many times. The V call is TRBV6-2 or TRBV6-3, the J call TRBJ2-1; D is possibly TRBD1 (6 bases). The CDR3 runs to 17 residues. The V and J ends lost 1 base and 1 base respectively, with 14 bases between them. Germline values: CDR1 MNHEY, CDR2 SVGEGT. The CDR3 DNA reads TGTGCCAGCAGTTACTGGTTTGACAGGAGGTCCTACAATGAGCAGTTCTTC. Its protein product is CASSYWFDRRSYNEQFF.

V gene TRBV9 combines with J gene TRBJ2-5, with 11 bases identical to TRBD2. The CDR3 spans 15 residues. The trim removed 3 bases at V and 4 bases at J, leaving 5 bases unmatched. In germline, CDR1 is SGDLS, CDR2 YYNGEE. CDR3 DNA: TGTGCCAGCAGCGGTCTAGCGGGGGGCGGAGAGACCCAGTACTTC. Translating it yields CASSGLAGGGETQYF.

The CDR3 here is CASKTDRGLQPQHF. The DNA for the CDR3 is TGTGCCAGTAAGACAGACAGGGGGCTCCAGCCCCAGCATTTT. The chain has TRBV19 and TRBJ1-5; 10 bases fit TRBD1. The J segment lost 7 bases and the V segment lost 7 bases, leaving 7 bases of the junction unmatched. The CDR3 extends over 14 amino acids. Germline CDR1 LNHDA, CDR2 SQIVND (reference sequence).